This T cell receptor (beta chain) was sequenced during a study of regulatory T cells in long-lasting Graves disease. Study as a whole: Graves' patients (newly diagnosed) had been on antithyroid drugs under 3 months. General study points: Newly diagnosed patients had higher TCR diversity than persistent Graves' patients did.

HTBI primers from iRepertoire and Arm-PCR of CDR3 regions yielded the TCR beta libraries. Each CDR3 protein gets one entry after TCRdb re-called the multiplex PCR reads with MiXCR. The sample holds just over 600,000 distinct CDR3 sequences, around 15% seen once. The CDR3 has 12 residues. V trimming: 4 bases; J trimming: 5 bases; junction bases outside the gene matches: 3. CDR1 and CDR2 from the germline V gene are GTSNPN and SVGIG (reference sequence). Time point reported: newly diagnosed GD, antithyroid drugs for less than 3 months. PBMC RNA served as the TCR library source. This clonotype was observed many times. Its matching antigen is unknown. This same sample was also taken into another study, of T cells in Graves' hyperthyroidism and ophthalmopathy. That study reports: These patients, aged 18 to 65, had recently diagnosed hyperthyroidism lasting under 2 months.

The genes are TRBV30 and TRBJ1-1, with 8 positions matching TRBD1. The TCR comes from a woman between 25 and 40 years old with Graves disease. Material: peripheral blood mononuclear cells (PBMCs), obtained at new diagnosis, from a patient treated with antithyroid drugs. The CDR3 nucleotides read TGTGCCTGGAATCGACAGGGGACTGAAGCTTTCTTT. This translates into CAWNRQGTEAFF.